This T cell receptor (beta chain) was profiled in a study of shared clonotypes between healthy human individuals (dated by TCRdb to the early 2020s). With respect to the entire study: Three men and a couple of women, aged 18 to 49 years, made up the cohort. The study deeply sequenced blood TCR repertoires of about 5 healthy adults to estimate repertoire size and the extent of clonotype sharing between individuals. Leukapheresis yielded between about 0.85 and 10 billion PBMCs per donor. To increase sequencing depth and limit assay-specific biases, TCR repertoire library preparation and sequencing were carried out by different laboratories using diverse techniques. Per donor, three plates each were used for CD4 naive and CD4 memory, two for CD8 naive, and one for CD8 memory. What the research found in general, with its limitations: Pairwise subsampling led to the expectation that sequencing depth would affect the degree of clonotype sharing among donors. Naive subsets generally had larger estimated clonotype richness than memory subsets did. Even with the large sequencing depth, rarefaction of the sorted-subset datasets indicated that sequencing was incomplete. When a few donors were compared, the shared fraction of clonotypes was around 4.6% for naive CD4, about 4% for naive CD8, 2% to 2.5% for memory CD4, and roughly 0.43% for memory CD8. The genetic and exposure-history diversity represented was limited by the small number of donors. Sampling was restricted to blood, and TCR repertoires in tissue are likely to differ from TCR repertoires in blood. Compared with non-shared clonotypes, clonotypes shared by all four sorted-subset donors had higher generation probabilities.

In the case of this clone: The clone's antigen remains unknown. Nothing much larger sits one base from this clone, and base qualities are not available.

TCR CDR3 regions were amplified from genomic DNA by multiplex PCR using the deep immunoSEQ assay. Genomic DNA extracted from each cell subset was distributed evenly over all wells of several immunoSEQ 96-well plates, and each plate served as one replicate. For sorted subsets, about 210 ng of genomic DNA, equivalent to roughly 30,000 T cell genomes, went into each replicate PCR. Purified libraries were measured with a Qubit 3.0 fluorometer, size-checked on a Bioanalyzer 2100, and measured again with the KAPA Library Quantification kit. Each immunoSEQ 96-well plate was sequenced on its own single-read 150-cycle Illumina NextSeq 550 flow cell. In the original analysis: Because only junctional sequences without quality scores were contained in the immunoSEQ output, filtering matching that applied to full-length reads could not be performed. To assign V/J genes and CDR3, sequences were annotated against IMGT germline references using PyIR, a Python wrapper for IgBLAST v1.9. Reads were removed for weak V/J assignments (E-value above 1e-6), missing CDR3, stop codons, out-of-frame junctions, or ambiguous translated residues. V3J clonotypes were defined as sequences sharing an identical inferred V gene, J gene, and CDR3 amino acid sequence. To compute the percentage overlap between repertoires, the number of shared unique clonotypes was divided by the size of the smaller repertoire. Repertoire richness was assessed with RTK rarefaction, the Chao1 estimator, and Recon v2.1 estimates of unobserved clonotypes. Generation probabilities for all TCRbeta clonotypes obtained by the gDNA method from several donors were computed using OLGA. Held by TCRdb, this immuneACCESS table contains in-frame sequences only and omits some clones. Under half of the omission traces to an unresolved V gene where checked; the cause of the rest is unknown. The DNA gave D and trimming, while V, J and clone size come from that table. Present in this sample are around 1 million clones, approximately 80% of which were seen just once. Nearly 1.5% of the sample is in the top ten clones.

The cysteine opens and the phenylalanine closes a CDR3 of 14 amino acids. Only the CDR3 part of the read is kept: 42 bases, read in frame from the first base. The CDR1 and CDR2 encoded by the germline V gene are MNHNS and SASEGT. Trimming accounts for 4 bases at V and 2 bases at J, while the number of junction bases matched to no gene is 4. Donors were healthy HIV-negative adults with no recently reported acute infections or vaccinations. All donors were Caucasian adults living in Nashville, Tennessee, USA. CD4+ T cells were enriched through magnetic negative selection, after which naive cells were positively selected on CD45RA and the remaining negative fraction served as the memory subset. After blood collection by leukapheresis, PBMCs were isolated using Ficoll-Histopaque density gradient centrifugation and then cryopreserved in the vapor phase of liquid nitrogen. Analytical flow cytometry was used to check the purity and quantity of every magnetically sorted T cell population. From each sorted fraction, genomic DNA was isolated and quantified by UV absorbance on a Nanodrop 2000c.

The sample comprised memory CD4+ T cells sorted from blood. The sample's cell subset or site label is to be understood as: CD45RA-negative fraction. The clonotype was recovered from a man in his late teens or twenties in good health. The chain is made from TRBV6-1 and TRBJ1-1, and TRBD1 aligns with 7 junction nucleotides. The CDR3 in this case is CASSGGQVNTEAFF. The DNA reads as follows: TGTGCCAGCAGTGGAGGACAGGTAAACACTGAAGCTTTCTTT.